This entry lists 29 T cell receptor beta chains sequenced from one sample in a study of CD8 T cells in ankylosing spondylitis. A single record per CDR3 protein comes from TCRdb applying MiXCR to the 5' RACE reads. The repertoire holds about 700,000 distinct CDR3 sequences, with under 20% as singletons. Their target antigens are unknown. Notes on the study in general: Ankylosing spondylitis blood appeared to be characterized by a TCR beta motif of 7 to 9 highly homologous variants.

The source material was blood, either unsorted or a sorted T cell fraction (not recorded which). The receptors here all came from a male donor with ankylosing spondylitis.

CDR3 coding DNA: TGCAGTGCTAGATTTTCCGTTAACTATGGCTACACCTTC. Amino acid sequence: CSARFSVNYGYTF. The rearrangement links TRBV20-1 to TRBJ1-2; no clear D. Per germline, CDR1 DFQATT and CDR2 SNEGSKA (reference sequence). V was pared by 2 bases and J by 1 base, with 8 bases between. The CDR3 sequence is 13 residues long.

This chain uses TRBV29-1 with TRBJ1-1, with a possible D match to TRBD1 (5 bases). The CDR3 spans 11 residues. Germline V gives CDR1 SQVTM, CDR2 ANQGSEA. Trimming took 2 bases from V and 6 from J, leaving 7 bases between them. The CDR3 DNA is TGCAGCGTTGAAAGGGGCGCTGAAGCTTTCTTT. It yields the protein CSVERGAEAFF.

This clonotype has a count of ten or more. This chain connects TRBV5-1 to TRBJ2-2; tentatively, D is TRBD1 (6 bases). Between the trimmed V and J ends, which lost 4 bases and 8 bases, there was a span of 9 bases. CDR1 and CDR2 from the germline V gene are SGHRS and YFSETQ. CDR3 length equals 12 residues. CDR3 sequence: CASSLDRGELFF. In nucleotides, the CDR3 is TGCGCCAGCAGCCTCGACAGGGGGGAGCTGTTTTTT.

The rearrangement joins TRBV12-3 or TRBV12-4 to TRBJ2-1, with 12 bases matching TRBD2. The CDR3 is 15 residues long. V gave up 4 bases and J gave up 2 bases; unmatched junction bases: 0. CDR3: CASSSSGRAYNEQFF. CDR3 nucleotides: TGTGCCAGCAGTTCTAGCGGGAGGGCCTACAATGAGCAGTTCTTC.

Here the CDR3 reads CSVGGTDDLTQYF. CDR3 bases: TGCAGCGTTGGCGGGACCGACGATTTGACGCAGTATTTT. This rearrangement joins TRBV29-1 to TRBJ2-3; D is possibly TRBD2 (6 bases). V dropped 4 bases and J dropped 9 bases, with 17 bases sitting between them. There are 13 residues in the CDR3. Germline values: CDR1 SQVTM, CDR2 ANQGSEA.

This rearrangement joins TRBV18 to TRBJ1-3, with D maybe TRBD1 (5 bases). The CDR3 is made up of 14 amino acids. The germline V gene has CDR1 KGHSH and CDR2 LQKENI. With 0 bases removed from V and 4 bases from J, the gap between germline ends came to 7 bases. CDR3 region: CASSPPAGGNTIYF. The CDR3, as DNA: TGTGCCAGCTCACCACCCGCAGGGGGAAACACCATATATTTT.

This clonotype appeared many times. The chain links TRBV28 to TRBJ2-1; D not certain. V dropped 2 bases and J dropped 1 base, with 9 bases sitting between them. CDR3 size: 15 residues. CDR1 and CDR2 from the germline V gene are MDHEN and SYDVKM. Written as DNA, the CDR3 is TGTGCCAGCAGTTTAGGGCCCTTATCCTACAATGAGCAGTTCTTC. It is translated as CASSLGPLSYNEQFF.

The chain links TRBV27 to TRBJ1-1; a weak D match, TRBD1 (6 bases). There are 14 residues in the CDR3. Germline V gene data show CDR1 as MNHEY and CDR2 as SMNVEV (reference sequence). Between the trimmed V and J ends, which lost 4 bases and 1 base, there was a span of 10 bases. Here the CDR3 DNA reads TGTGCCAGCAGTTATACAGGGTGGAACACTGAAGCTTTCTTT. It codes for CASSYTGWNTEAFF.

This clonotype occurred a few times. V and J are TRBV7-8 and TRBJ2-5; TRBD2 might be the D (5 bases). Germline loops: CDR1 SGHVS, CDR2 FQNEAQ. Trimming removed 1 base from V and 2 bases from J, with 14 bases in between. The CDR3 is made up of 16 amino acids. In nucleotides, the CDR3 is TGTGCCAGCAGCTTAGTGAGCGGAGGACGACAAGAGACCCAGTACTTC. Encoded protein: CASSLVSGGRQETQYF.

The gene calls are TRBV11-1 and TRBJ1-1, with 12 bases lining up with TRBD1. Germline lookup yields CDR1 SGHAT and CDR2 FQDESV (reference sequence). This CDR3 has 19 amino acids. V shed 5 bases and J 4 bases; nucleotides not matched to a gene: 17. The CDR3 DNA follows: TGTGCCAGCAGCCCACCCCTCCCCGGGACAGGGGGCTCGGGCACTGAAGCTTTCTTT. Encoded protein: CASSPPLPGTGGSGTEAFF. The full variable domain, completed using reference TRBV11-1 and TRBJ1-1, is EAEVAQSPRYKITEKSQAVAFWCDPISGHATLYWYRQILGQGPELLVQFQDESVVDDSQLPKDRFSAERLKGVDSTLKIQPAELGDSAMYLCASSPPLPGTGGSGTEAFFGQGTRLTVV.

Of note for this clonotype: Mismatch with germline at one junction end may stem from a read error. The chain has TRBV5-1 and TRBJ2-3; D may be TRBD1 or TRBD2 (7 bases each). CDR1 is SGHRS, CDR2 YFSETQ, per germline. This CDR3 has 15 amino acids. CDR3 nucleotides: TGCGCCAGCAGCTCGACAGGGACTAACACAGATACGAAGTATTTT. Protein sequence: CASSSTGTNTDTKYF. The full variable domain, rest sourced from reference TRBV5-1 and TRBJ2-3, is KAGVTQTPRYLIKTRGQQVTLSCSPISGHRSVSWYQQTPGQGLQFLFEYFSETQRNKGNFPGRFSGRQFSNSRSEMNVSTLELGDSALYLCASSSTGTNTDTKYFGPGTRLTVL.

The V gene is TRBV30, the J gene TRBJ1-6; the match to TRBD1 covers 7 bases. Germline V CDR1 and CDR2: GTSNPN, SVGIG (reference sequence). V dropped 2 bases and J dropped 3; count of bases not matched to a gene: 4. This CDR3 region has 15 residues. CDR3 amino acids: CAWSLGGSYNSPLHF. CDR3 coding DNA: TGTGCCTGGAGTCTAGGGGGCAGCTATAATTCACCCCTCCACTTT.

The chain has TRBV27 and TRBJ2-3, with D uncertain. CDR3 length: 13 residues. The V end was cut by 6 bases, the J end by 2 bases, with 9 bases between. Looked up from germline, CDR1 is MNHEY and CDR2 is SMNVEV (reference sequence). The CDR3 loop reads CASSFSITDTQYF. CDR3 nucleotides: TGTGCCAGCAGCTTTTCTATCACAGATACGCAGTATTTT.

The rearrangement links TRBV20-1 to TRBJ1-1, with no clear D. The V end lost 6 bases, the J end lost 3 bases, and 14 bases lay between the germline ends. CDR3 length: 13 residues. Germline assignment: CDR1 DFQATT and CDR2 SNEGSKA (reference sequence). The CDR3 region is CSADDTAYTEAFF. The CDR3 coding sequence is TGCAGTGCCGACGACACAGCCTACACTGAAGCTTTCTTT.

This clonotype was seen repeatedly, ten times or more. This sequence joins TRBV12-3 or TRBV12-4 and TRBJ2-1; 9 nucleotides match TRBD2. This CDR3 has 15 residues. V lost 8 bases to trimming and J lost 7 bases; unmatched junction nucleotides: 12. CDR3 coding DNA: TGTGCCAGCTCCCCGGGGGCTAGCGGGGTTAATGAGCAGTTCTTC. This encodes CASSPGASGVNEQFF.

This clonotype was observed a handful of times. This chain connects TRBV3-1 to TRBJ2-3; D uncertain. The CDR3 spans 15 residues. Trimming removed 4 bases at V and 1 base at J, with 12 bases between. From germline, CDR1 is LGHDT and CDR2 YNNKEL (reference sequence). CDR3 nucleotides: TGTGCCAGCAGCCCCCGACTCTTTGGCACAGATACGCAGTATTTT. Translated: CASSPRLFGTDTQYF.

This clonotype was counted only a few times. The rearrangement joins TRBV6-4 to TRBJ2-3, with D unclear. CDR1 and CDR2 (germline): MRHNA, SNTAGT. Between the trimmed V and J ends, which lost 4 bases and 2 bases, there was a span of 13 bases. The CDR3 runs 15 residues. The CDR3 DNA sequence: TGTGCCAGCAGTGCCACACGAGTGCTCACAGATACGCAGTATTTT. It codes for CASSATRVLTDTQYF.

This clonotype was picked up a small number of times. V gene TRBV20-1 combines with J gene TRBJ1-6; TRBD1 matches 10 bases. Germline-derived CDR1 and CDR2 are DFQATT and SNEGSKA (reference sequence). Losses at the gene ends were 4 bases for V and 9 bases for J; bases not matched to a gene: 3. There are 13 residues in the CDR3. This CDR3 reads CSAIRDRGSPLHF. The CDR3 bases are TGCAGTGCTATAAGGGACAGGGGTTCACCCCTCCACTTT.

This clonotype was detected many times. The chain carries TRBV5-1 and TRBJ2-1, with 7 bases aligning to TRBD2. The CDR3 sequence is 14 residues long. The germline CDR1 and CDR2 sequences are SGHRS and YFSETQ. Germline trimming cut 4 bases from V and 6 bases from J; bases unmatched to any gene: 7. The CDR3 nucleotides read TGCGCCAGCAGCCGGGACTACGGATTCAATGAGCAGTTCTTC. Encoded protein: CASSRDYGFNEQFF.

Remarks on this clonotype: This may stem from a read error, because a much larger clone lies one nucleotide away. CDR3 nucleotide sequence: TGTGCCTCCGCCCAGGGGCAGTACAATGAGCAGTTCTTC. Translation: CASAQGQYNEQFF. The genes are TRBV2 and TRBJ2-1; TRBD1 is a possible D gene (6 bases). V was pared by 11 bases and J by 4 bases, with 15 bases between. Germline V gene data show CDR1 as SNHLY and CDR2 as FYNNEI. This CDR3 is 13 amino acids long.

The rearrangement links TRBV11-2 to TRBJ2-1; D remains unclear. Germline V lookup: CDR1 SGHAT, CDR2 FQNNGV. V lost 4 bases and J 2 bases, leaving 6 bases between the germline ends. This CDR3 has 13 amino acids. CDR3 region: CASSSRAYNEQFF. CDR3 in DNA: TGTGCCAGCAGCTCCCGGGCCTACAATGAGCAGTTCTTC.

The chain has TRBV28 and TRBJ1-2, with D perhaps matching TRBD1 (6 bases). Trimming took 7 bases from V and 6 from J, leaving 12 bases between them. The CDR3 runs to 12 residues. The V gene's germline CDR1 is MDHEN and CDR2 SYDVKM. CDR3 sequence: CASISGAHGYTF. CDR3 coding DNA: TGTGCCAGCATTTCGGGGGCGCATGGCTACACCTTC.

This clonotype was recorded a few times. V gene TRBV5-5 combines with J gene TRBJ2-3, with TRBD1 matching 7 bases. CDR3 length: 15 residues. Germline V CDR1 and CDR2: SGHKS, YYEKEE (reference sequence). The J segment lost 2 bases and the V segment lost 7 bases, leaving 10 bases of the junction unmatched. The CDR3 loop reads CASGARQGHTDTQYF. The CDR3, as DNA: TGTGCCAGCGGAGCACGACAGGGCCACACAGATACGCAGTATTTT.

The CDR3 DNA is TGTGCCAGCAGTTTCTCCGGGCAGGGGGGAAACACCATATATTTT. This sequence encodes CASSFSGQGGNTIYF. The chain employs TRBV12-3 or TRBV12-4 and TRBJ1-3; TRBD1 might be the D (6 bases). The CDR3 length is 15 residues. Trimming took 3 bases from V and 4 from J, leaving 13 bases between them.

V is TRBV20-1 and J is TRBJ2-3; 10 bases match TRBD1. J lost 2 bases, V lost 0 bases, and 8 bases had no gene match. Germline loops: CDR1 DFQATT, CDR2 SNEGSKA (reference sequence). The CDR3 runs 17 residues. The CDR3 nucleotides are TGCAGTGCTAGAGAGCCTCCGACAGGGGGCCCCACAGATACGCAGTATTTT. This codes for CSAREPPTGGPTDTQYF.

The DNA for the CDR3 is TGTGCCAGCAGTGACTCGTTACTAGTGGACGATGAGCAGTTCTTC. It is translated as CASSDSLLVDDEQFF. The rearrangement joins TRBV2 to TRBJ2-1, with D possibly TRBD2 on 5 matching bases. This CDR3 spans 15 amino acids. V lost 3 bases, J lost 8 bases, and 17 bases lay in between. Germline-derived CDR1 and CDR2 are SNHLY and FYNNEI.

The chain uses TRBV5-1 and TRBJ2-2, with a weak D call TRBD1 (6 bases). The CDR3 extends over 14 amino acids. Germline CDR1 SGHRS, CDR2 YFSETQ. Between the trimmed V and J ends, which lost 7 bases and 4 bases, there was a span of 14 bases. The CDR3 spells CASGVGTTTGELFF. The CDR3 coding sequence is TGCGCCAGCGGGGTGGGGACAACCACCGGGGAGCTGTTTTTT.

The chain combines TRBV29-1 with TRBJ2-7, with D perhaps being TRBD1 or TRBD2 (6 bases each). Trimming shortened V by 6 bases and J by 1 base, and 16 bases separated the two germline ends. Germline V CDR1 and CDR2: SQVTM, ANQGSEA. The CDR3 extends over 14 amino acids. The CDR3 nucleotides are TGCAGCGTGGGGGGCCGTGGGATTTCCTACGAGCAGTACTTC. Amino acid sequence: CSVGGRGISYEQYF.

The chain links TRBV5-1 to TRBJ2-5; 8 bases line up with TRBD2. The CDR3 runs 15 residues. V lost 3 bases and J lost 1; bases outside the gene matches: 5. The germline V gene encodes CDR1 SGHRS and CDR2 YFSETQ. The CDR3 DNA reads TGCGCCAGCAGCTCTACCGGGACTAGCCAAGAGACCCAGTACTTC. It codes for CASSSTGTSQETQYF.